Listed below are T cell receptor beta chains from one sample, sequenced in a study of cytomegalovirus exposure and HLA in healthy donors. Method: immunoSEQ multiplex PCR; TCRdb's copy keeps in-frame clones and lacks some. The table has about 330,000 clones, 75% to 90% seen once. Material: PBMCs. The source is a young woman in good health and CMV-seronegative. Each CDR3 is given with its conserved first and last residue. D genes are given only for firm matches. Clone size is not always given. Where it is, it says once, few, many or a class for expanded clones.

clone size,D gene,J gene,V gene,CDR3 protein,CDR3 DNA
.,.,TRBJ2-2,TRBV9,CASSLDRTGELFF,TGTGCCAGCAGCCTCGATCGGACCGGGGAGCTGTTTTTT
.,TRBD2,TRBJ2-3,TRBV5-6,CASSVGLASTDTQYF,TGTGCCAGCAGCGTTGGACTAGCAAGCACAGATACGCAGTATTTT
.,.,TRBJ1-1,TRBV6-6,CASSYPTGMNTEAFF,TGTGCCAGCAGTTACCCCACAGGGATGAACACTGAAGCTTTCTTT
.,TRBD1,TRBJ2-7,TRBV28,CASSSADRGIYEQYF,TGTGCCAGCAGTTCCGCCGACAGGGGGATCTACGAGCAGTACTTC
once,TRBD2,TRBJ2-1,TRBV27,CASSFSGRALYNEQFF,TGTGCCAGCAGTTTTAGCGGGAGGGCCTTGTACAATGAGCAGTTCTTC
.,.,TRBJ2-7,TRBV4-3,CASRDSPTSREQYF,TGCGCCAGCCGTGATAGCCCTACTTCGCGCGAGCAGTACTTC
once,.,TRBJ2-6,TRBV7-6,CASSDPYRAGANVLTF,TGTGCCAGCAGCGACCCCTACAGGGCTGGGGCCAACGTCCTGACTTTC
.,.,TRBJ2-7,TRBV13,CASSSTYLPSYEQYF,TGTGCCAGCAGCTCGACTTACCTCCCCTCCTACGAGCAGTACTTC
.,TRBD2,TRBJ2-3,TRBV5-1,CASSPSGTSGPKYF,TGCGCCAGCAGCCCGTCGGGGACTAGCGGGCCCAAGTATTTT
.,TRBD2,TRBJ2-1,TRBV4-3,CASSQREASGPEAPYNEQFF,TGCGCCAGCAGTCAGAGAGAGGCTAGCGGTCCAGAAGCCCCCTACAATGAGCAGTTCTTC
.,TRBD2,TRBJ2-5,TRBV11-2,CASSWAAGRQETQYF,TGTGCCAGCAGCTGGGCAGCGGGACGACAAGAGACCCAGTACTTC
.,.,TRBJ2-7,TRBV27,CASGFRRDSGEQYF,TGTGCCAGCGGGTTCCGGAGGGATTCCGGCGAGCAGTACTTC
few,.,TRBJ2-7,TRBV2,CASSDKLTYEQYF,TGTGCCAGCAGCGACAAACTTACCTACGAGCAGTACTTC
.,.,TRBJ1-2,TRBV25-1,CASSEPTENYGYTF,TGTGCCAGCAGTGAGCCGACAGAAAACTATGGCTACACCTTC
.,.,TRBJ2-5,TRBV7-6,CASSLGGSRETQYF,TGTGCCAGCAGCTTAGGAGGGTCGCGGGAGACCCAGTACTTC
.,.,TRBJ1-5,TRBV2,CASSEATGSNQPQHF,TGTGCCAGCAGTGAAGCAACAGGGAGCAATCAGCCCCAGCATTTT
.,.,TRBJ2-2,TRBV5-1,CASSRITDTGELFF,TGCGCCAGCAGCCGAATTACTGACACCGGGGAGCTGTTTTTT
.,.,TRBJ2-1,TRBV18,CASSSLVGNNEQFF,TGTGCCAGCTCATCGCTAGTTGGAAACAATGAGCAGTTCTTC
.,.,TRBJ2-7,TRBV28,CASSSPASGSSYEQYF,TGTGCCAGCAGTTCGCCCGCCAGTGGGAGCTCCTACGAGCAGTACTTC
once,.,TRBJ2-1,TRBV16,CASSLGQYNEQFF,TGTGCCAGCAGCCTAGGACAGTACAATGAGCAGTTCTTC
.,.,TRBJ2-7,TRBV6-5,CASSYSGRDGYEQYF,TGTGCCAGCAGTTACTCAGGGCGGGACGGCTACGAGCAGTACTTC
.,.,TRBJ2-7,TRBV6-1,CASSDQGGAYEQYF,TGTGCCAGCAGTGACCAGGGAGGCGCCTACGAGCAGTACTTC
.,TRBD1,TRBJ2-7,TRBV5-1,CASSPADRGYEQYF,TGTGCCAGCAGCCCCGCGGACAGGGGCTACGAGCAGTACTTC
.,TRBD2,TRBJ2-1,TRBV18,CASSLGTSGSNEQFF,TGTGCCAGCTCACTAGGGACTAGCGGGAGCAATGAGCAGTTCTTC
.,.,TRBJ2-5,TRBV4-3,CASSQGGGVETQYF,TGCGCCAGCAGCCAAGGAGGAGGGGTGGAGACCCAGTACTTC
.,TRBD1,TRBJ2-7,TRBV10-3,CAISESTGTEQYF,TGTGCCATCAGTGAGTCGACAGGGACCGAGCAGTACTTC
.,.,TRBJ1-1,TRBV20-1,CSAIKNTEAFF,TGCAGTGCTATTAAAAACACTGAAGCTTTCTTT
.,TRBD1,TRBJ2-1,TRBV7-8,CASSPRFQQGNNEQFF,TGTGCCAGCAGCCCCCGTTTCCAACAGGGGAACAATGAGCAGTTCTTC
.,TRBD2,TRBJ2-3,TRBV18,CASSLLAGGRTDTQYF,TGTGCCAGCTCACTCCTAGCGGGAGGCCGCACAGATACGCAGTATTTT
.,TRBD2,TRBJ2-7,TRBV5-1,CASSGLVFYEQYF,TGCGCCAGCAGTGGACTAGTTTTCTACGAGCAGTACTTC
.,.,TRBJ2-7,TRBV7-3,CASSSIAGNEQYF,TGTGCCAGCAGCTCGATTGCGGGAAACGAGCAGTACTTC
once,TRBD1,TRBJ1-2,TRBV4-3,CASSQGTGGYTF,TGCGCCAGCAGCCAAGGGACAGGTGGCTACACCTTC
.,.,TRBJ2-7,TRBV29-1,CSVEERTGEQYF,TGCAGCGTTGAAGAGCGGACTGGCGAGCAGTACTTC
.,TRBD1,TRBJ1-5,TRBV6-6,CAIQTGANQPQHF,TGTGCCATCCAGACAGGGGCTAATCAGCCCCAGCATTTT
.,.,TRBJ2-1,TRBV9,CASSVDELSSYNEQFF,TGTGCCAGCAGCGTAGACGAGTTGAGCTCCTACAATGAGCAGTTCTTC
.,.,TRBJ1-1,TRBV18,CASSRSPPDSAAF,TGTGCCAGCTCAAGGTCACCTCCGGATTCCGCGGCCTTT
.,TRBD1,TRBJ1-5,TRBV29-1,CSVAGAGGYNQPQHF,TGCAGCGTTGCGGGGGCAGGGGGTTACAATCAGCCCCAGCATTTT
.,TRBD2,TRBJ2-7,TRBV28,CASSLYWGGTSGTYEQYF,TGTGCCAGCAGTTTATATTGGGGGGGGACTAGCGGCACCTACGAGCAGTACTTC
.,.,TRBJ2-1,TRBV11-3,CASSLGGDSSYNEQFF,TGTGCCAGCAGCTTAGGAGGAGATTCCTCCTACAATGAGCAGTTCTTC
.,.,TRBJ2-7,TRBV19,CASSVINYEQYF,TGTGCCAGTAGTGTTATAAACTACGAGCAGTACTTC
.,.,TRBJ2-1,TRBV4-2,CASSQAGTVYNEQFF,TGTGCCAGCAGCCAAGCCGGGACTGTCTACAATGAGCAGTTCTTC
once,.,TRBJ1-1,TRBV5-5,CASSAAPNTEAFF,TGTGCCAGCAGCGCGGCCCCGAACACTGAAGCTTTCTTT
few,.,TRBJ1-1,TRBV29-1,CSVVYRGNTEAFF,TGCAGCGTTGTGTATAGGGGGAACACTGAAGCTTTCTTT
.,TRBD2,TRBJ2-3,TRBV7-2,CASRWRGSGRAGTDTQYF,TGTGCCAGCAGGTGGAGGGGTAGCGGGAGGGCCGGCACAGATACGCAGTATTTT
.,.,TRBJ1-2,TRBV7-2,CASSSTGYGYTF,TGTGCCAGCAGCTCGACGGGCTATGGCTACACCTTC
.,TRBD2,TRBJ2-1,TRBV5-1,CASSSTSGSYEQFF,TGCGCCAGCAGCTCAACTAGCGGGAGTTATGAGCAGTTCTTC
.,.,TRBJ1-1,TRBV6-1,CASSADGQGRFTEAFF,TGTGCCAGCAGTGCGGACGGGCAGGGGCGATTCACTGAAGCTTTCTTT
.,TRBD2,TRBJ2-5,TRBV27,CASSLGLAGGLETQYF,TGTGCCAGCAGTCTAGGGCTAGCGGGAGGGCTCGAGACCCAGTACTTC
.,TRBD2,TRBJ2-1,TRBV6-4,CASSDERESVEQFF,TGTGCCAGCAGTGACGAGCGGGAGTCGGTTGAGCAGTTCTTC
.,.,TRBJ2-3,TRBV9,CASSPGVHRTDTQYF,TGTGCCAGCAGTCCGGGTGTCCACCGGACAGATACGCAGTATTTT
many,TRBD1,TRBJ2-5,TRBV5-1,CASRGQGGLSRETQYF,TGCGCCAGCAGAGGACAGGGGGGATTGTCGAGGGAGACCCAGTACTTC
.,TRBD1,TRBJ1-5,TRBV4-1,CASSQTGTDNNQPQHF,TGCGCCAGCAGCCAAACCGGGACAGATAACAATCAGCCCCAGCATTTT
.,TRBD2,TRBJ2-1,TRBV27,CASSPGRGTSGRNEQFF,TGTGCCAGCAGTCCCGGCCGCGGGACTAGCGGGAGAAATGAGCAGTTCTTC
once,.,TRBJ2-7,TRBV7-8,CASSLARDSYEQYF,TGTGCCAGCAGCTTAGCGCGGGACAGCTACGAGCAGTACTTC
.,.,TRBJ1-1,TRBV28,CASRRSGFATYTEAFF,TGTGCCAGCAGAAGATCAGGTTTCGCGACCTACACTGAAGCTTTCTTT
.,.,TRBJ2-7,TRBV30,CAWSQGGEQYF,TGTGCCTGGAGCCAGGGTGGAGAGCAGTACTTC
.,TRBD2,TRBJ2-5,TRBV5-1,CASSTLSGSGETQYF,TGCGCCAGCAGCACCCTTAGCGGGAGCGGAGAGACCCAGTACTTC
.,.,TRBJ2-7,TRBV29-1,CSVEGARNRYEQYF,TGCAGCGTTGAAGGGGCAAGAAATCGGTACGAGCAGTACTTC
once,.,TRBJ1-4,TRBV28,CASVNLGEKLFF,TGTGCCAGCGTCAACCTCGGTGAAAAACTGTTTTTT
.,TRBD1,TRBJ1-5,TRBV9,CASSVSDRGQPQHF,TGTGCCAGCAGCGTGTCGGACAGGGGTCAGCCCCAGCATTTT